The 22 T cell receptor beta chains presented below share a single source sample, sequenced in a study of T cells expressing NK-cell markers. TCRdb re-called the 5' RACE reads, yielding one record per CDR3 amino acid sequence without DNA. The repertoire table contains some 450,000 distinct CDR3 sequences. Sequenced material: blood T cells: a sorted CD56 or NKG2C T cell subset, CD4+ or CD8+ T cells, or bulk PBMC T cells (not recorded which). These receptors came from a woman between 18 and 70 years old in good health.

The chain uses TRBV28 and TRBJ2-7. CDR1 and CDR2 from the germline V gene are MDHEN and SYDVKM. The CDR3 contains 14 residues. The CDR3: CASSLLQDPYEQYF.

The rearrangement uses TRBV4-3 and TRBJ1-1; TCRdb's D gene call, TRBD1, goes unchecked for lack of DNA. Germline V gene sequence: CDR1 LGHNA, CDR2 YSLEER. The CDR3 totals 12 residues. Here the CDR3 reads CASSQEWGKAFF.

The V and J genes are TRBV29-1 and TRBJ2-7; TCRdb names TRBD1, which stays unverified in the absence of DNA. This CDR3 contains 14 residues. Germline lookup yields CDR1 SQVTM and CDR2 ANQGSEA. The CDR3 loop is CSVEGASKVTEQYF.

The rearrangement joins TRBV20-1 to TRBJ2-5. Germline CDR1 DFQATT, CDR2 SNEGSKA (reference sequence). CDR3 length equals 15 residues. CDR3: CSATAYDSIQETQYF.

The chain is built from TRBV7-9 and TRBJ2-7; the D gene TCRdb calls, TRBD1, cannot be checked with no DNA. Germline loops: CDR1 SEHNR, CDR2 FQNEAQ (reference sequence). This CDR3 has 14 amino acids. The CDR3 sequence: CASSLTGGEYEQYF.

The rearrangement links TRBV7-2 to TRBJ2-1; there is no DNA to check the TCRdb D call of TRBD1. This CDR3 spans 14 amino acids. Germline V gene data show CDR1 as SGHTA and CDR2 as FQGNSA. The CDR3 spells CASAPRPGYGEQFF.

This chain joins TRBV29-1 and TRBJ2-2. Germline values: CDR1 SQVTM, CDR2 ANQGSEA. There are 11 residues in the CDR3. The CDR3 protein is CSVRRAGELFF.

V is TRBV30 and J is TRBJ1-2. CDR1 is GTSNPN, CDR2 SVGIG, per germline (reference sequence). The length of the CDR3 is 12 residues. The CDR3 loop is CAWRGRLWGYTF. The full variable domain, its missing parts supplied by reference TRBV30 and TRBJ1-2, is SQTIHQWPATLVQPVGSPLSLECTVEGTSNPNLYWYRQAAGRGLQLLFYSVGIGQISSEVPQNLSASRPQDRQFILSSKKLLLSDSGFYLCAWRGRLWGYTFGSGTRLTVV.

The chain combines TRBV15 with TRBJ1-6; the TCRdb D gene call, TRBD1, has no DNA to confirm it. Germline V gives CDR1 LNHNV, CDR2 YYDKDF (reference sequence). The CDR3 length is 15 residues. CDR3 sequence: CATSRDRDSNSPLHF.

J is TRBJ2-2 and V is TRBV7-3; TCRdb proposes TRBD1, but this gene call is untestable without DNA. From germline, CDR1 is SGHTA and CDR2 FQGTGA. The CDR3 length is 14 residues. The CDR3 spells CASTPTGGIGELFF.

The chain is built from TRBV25-1 and TRBJ2-2; TCRdb proposes TRBD1, but this gene call is untestable without DNA. This CDR3 comprises 16 residues. CDR1 is MGHDK and CDR2 is SYGVNS in the germline V gene. The CDR3 reads CASSEYGRGNTGELFF.

The gene calls are TRBV15 and TRBJ2-2; there is no DNA to check the TCRdb D call of TRBD1. This CDR3 has 14 amino acids. CDR1 is LNHNV, CDR2 YYDKDF, per germline (reference sequence). The CDR3 is CATSRRQGSGELFF.

The chain couples TRBV20-1 to TRBJ2-7; TCRdb reports TRBD1, a call that lacks DNA to check it against. Germline-derived CDR1 and CDR2 are DFQATT and SNEGSKA (reference sequence). The CDR3 length is 14 residues. CDR3: CSARWDWGAYEQYF.

The V call is TRBV3-1, the J call TRBJ2-2; checking the TCRdb D call of TRBD1 is not possible without DNA. From germline, CDR1 is LGHDT and CDR2 YNNKEL (reference sequence). The length of the CDR3 is 15 residues. CDR3 sequence reads: CATTPWQGNTGELFF.

The chain combines TRBV20-1 with TRBJ2-5; the D call from TCRdb, TRBD2, cannot be confirmed without DNA. This CDR3 comprises 15 residues. CDR1 is DFQATT, CDR2 SNEGSKA, per germline (reference sequence). CDR3 residues: CSARLAGDQKETQYF.

The V gene is TRBV6-6, the J gene TRBJ2-1. CDR3 length: 11 amino acids. Looked up from germline, CDR1 is MNHNY and CDR2 is SVGAGI (reference sequence). This CDR3 is CASSQLQGEFF.

The V and J genes are TRBV9 and TRBJ2-7; there is no DNA to check the TCRdb D call of TRBD1. The CDR3 covers 15 residues. Germline V CDR1 and CDR2: SGDLS, YYNGEE. The CDR3 loop reads CASSVVGTGGNEQYF.

The genes are TRBV6-4 and TRBJ2-3; checking the TCRdb D call of TRBD2 is not possible without DNA. The CDR3 contains 15 residues. Germline CDR1 is MRHNA and CDR2 is SNTAGT. CDR3 sequence reads: CASSEERGGTDTQYF.

The chain joins TRBV18 to TRBJ2-1. CDR3 length: 16 residues. Germline loops: CDR1 KGHSH, CDR2 LQKENI. The CDR3 reads CASSPITKSSYNEQFF.

The chain carries TRBV10-3 and TRBJ2-4; the D call of TRBD2 rests on TCRdb alone, since no DNA is present to check it. Germline CDR1 and CDR2: ENHRY and SYGVKD. The CDR3 is 15 residues long. The CDR3 is CAGGRGAGAKNIQYF.

The chain joins TRBV7-3 to TRBJ2-1; with no DNA, the TCRdb D assignment of TRBD2 cannot be verified. The CDR3 is made up of 13 amino acids. CDR1 is SGHTA, CDR2 FQGTGA, per germline. CDR3 protein: CASSSPGGHEQFF.

The rearrangement joins TRBV6-2 or TRBV6-3 to TRBJ2-7. The CDR3 length is 14 residues. Germline CDR1 reads MNHEY; CDR2 reads SVGEGT. The CDR3 loop reads CASSYSRRTYEQYF.